This T cell receptor (beta chain) was sequenced during a study of blood T cell repertoires in COVID-19. Study-level background: Acute and convalescent COVID-19 samples came from the United States, Italy and Spain.

Germline V gene lookup returns CDR1 SGDLS and CDR2 YYNGEE. CDR3 length: 13 amino acids. V lost 4 bases and J 6 bases, leaving 13 bases between the germline ends. Profiling relied on immunoSEQ multiplex PCR, and the TCRdb table lists in-frame clones only, not all of them. The data contain about 250,000 clones, more than 65% of them singletons. This rearrangement joins TRBV9 to TRBJ1-1; D might be TRBD1 (6 bases). The sequencing input was peripheral blood. The receptor comes from a man in his forties or fifties with active or convalescent COVID-19. Written as DNA, the CDR3 is TGTGCCAGCAGCTTAGGGGGGCGATCTGAAGCTTTCTTT. Its protein is CASSLGGRSEAFF.